This TCR beta chain came from a study of PD-L1 blockade in urothelial cancer. Study background: Every 3 weeks, patients received intravenous atezolizumab 1,200 mg, beginning 2014. Patients had received 0 to 3 prior chemotherapy regimens. Samples came from 3 weeks, at the second dose, and 6 weeks into treatment. Among blood samples, the median T cell count was around 140,000.

Documented time point: peripheral blood 6 weeks after treatment start. This clone was seen just once. The protocol was immunoSEQ multiplex PCR, while the TCRdb copy is restricted to in-frame clones and leaves out a portion. The table shows about 66,000 clones, with 85% to 90% occurring only once. The starting material was PBMCs, obtained around atezolizumab (anti-PD-L1) treatment. The receptor's source is a man between 60 and 75 years old with urothelial cancer.

In DNA, the CDR3 is TGTGCCACAAGGTCGGACACCTCCTACGAGCAGTACTTC. Protein: CATRSDTSYEQYF. The J gene is TRBJ2-7, the V gene TRBV14; D perhaps matches TRBD1 (5 bases). The ends were cut back, 10 bases at V and 0 bases at J, with 13 bases in the middle. Germline V CDR1 and CDR2: SGHDN, FVKESK. The CDR3 sequence is 13 residues long.